Only a few counts were recorded for the clone carrying this T cell receptor (beta chain). Its antigen is not identified. This entry belongs to a study of early T cells in non-severe SARS-CoV-2 infection. Study-wide context: Whole-blood bulk RNA, unsorted, was sequenced, and chains were unpaired.

Study-wide results and caveats: The study's VDJdb matching favored anti-spike CD8 responses and missed private and CD4 specificities.

The junction had 1 base not matched to a gene; V was cut back by 3 bases and J by 1 base. The CDR3 is made up of 17 amino acids. Germline assignment: CDR1 KGHDR and CDR2 SFDVKD. Molecules of cDNA were individually given unique molecular identifiers that were attached to them. A single record per CDR3 protein comes from TCRdb applying MiXCR to the 5' RACE reads. Here the sample spans some 39,000 distinct CDR3 sequences, roughly 7% being singletons. The TCR sequence derives from an adult who was a healthcare worker with PCR-confirmed SARS-CoV-2 infection or an uninfected control (not recorded which). The V gene is TRBV24-1, the J gene TRBJ2-3, with 15 bases lining up with TRBD2. The sequenced sample consisted of whole blood. The CDR3 nucleotides read TGTGCCACCAGTGATAGGACTAGCGGGGGGGGCACAGATACGCAGTATTTT. Protein: CATSDRTSGGGTDTQYF.